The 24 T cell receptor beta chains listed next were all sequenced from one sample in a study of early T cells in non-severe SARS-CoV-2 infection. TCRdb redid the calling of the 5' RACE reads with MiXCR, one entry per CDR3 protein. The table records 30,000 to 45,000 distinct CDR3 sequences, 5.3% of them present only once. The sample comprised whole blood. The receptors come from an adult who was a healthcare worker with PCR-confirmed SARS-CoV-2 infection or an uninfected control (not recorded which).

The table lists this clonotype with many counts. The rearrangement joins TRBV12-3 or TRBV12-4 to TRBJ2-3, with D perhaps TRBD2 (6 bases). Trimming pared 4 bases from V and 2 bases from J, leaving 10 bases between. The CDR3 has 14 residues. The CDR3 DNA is TGTGCCAGCAGTTGGGGCGGGGTCACAGATACGCAGTATTTT. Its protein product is CASSWGGVTDTQYF.

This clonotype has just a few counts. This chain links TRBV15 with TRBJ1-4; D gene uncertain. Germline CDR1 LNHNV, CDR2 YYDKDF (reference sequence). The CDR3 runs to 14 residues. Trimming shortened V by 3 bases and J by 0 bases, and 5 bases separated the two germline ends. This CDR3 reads CATSRGATNEKLFF. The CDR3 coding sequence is TGTGCCACCAGCAGGGGTGCAACTAATGAAAAACTGTTTTTT.

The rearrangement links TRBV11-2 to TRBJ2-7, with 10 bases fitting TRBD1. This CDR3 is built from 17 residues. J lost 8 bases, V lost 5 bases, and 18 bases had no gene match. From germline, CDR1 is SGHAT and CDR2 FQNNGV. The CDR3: CASSPSLGDRGRFKQYF. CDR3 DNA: TGTGCCAGCAGCCCATCCCTTGGGGACAGGGGCCGCTTTAAGCAGTACTTC.

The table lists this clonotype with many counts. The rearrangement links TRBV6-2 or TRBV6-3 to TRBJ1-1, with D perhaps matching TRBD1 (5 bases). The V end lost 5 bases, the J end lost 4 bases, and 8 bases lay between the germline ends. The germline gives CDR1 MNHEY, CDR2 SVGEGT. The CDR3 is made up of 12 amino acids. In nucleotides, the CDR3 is TGTGCCAGCAGTCACGGGGGCACTGAAGCTTTCTTT. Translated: CASSHGGTEAFF.

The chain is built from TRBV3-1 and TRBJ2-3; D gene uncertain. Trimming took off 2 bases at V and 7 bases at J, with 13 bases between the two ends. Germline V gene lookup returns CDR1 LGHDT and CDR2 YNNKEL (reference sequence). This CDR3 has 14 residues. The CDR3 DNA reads TGTGCCAGCAGCCAAAATCTCGAGTCCCATACGCAGTATTTT. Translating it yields CASSQNLESHTQYF.

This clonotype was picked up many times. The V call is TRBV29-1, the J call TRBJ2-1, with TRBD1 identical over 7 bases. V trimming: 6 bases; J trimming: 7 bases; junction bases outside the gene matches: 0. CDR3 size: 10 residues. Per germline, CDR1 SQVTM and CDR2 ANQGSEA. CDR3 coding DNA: TGCAGCGTACAGGGGAATGAGCAGTTCTTC. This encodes CSVQGNEQFF.

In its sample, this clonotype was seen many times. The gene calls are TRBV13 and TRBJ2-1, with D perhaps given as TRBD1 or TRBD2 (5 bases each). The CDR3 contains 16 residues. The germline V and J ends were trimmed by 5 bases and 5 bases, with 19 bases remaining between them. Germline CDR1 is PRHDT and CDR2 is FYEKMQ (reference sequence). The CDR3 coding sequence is TGTGCCAGCAGCCAAGCCGGGACCCGCCAAAACAATGAGCAGTTCTTC. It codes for CASSQAGTRQNNEQFF.

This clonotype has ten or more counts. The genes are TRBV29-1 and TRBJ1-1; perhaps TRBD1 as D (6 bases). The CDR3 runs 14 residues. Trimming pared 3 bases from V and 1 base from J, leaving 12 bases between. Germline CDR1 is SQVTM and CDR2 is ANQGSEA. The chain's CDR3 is CSVELQGQNTEAFF. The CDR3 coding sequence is TGCAGCGTTGAGCTGCAGGGACAGAACACTGAAGCTTTCTTT.

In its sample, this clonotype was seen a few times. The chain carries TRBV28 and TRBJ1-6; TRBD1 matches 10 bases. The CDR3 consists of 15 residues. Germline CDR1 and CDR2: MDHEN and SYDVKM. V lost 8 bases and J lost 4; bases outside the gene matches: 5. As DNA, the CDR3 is TGTGCCAGCGGGAGGGGACAGGGGTATAATTCACCCCTCCACTTT. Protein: CASGRGQGYNSPLHF.

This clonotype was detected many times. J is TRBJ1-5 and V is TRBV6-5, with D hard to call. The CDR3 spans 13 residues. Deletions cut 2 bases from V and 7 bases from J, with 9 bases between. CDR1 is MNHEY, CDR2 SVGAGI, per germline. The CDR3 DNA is TGTGCCAGCAGTTACAACCCCCTCCAGCCCCAGCATTTT. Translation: CASSYNPLQPQHF.

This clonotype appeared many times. DNA for the CDR3: TGTGCCAGCAGCTTTTCCTACGAGCAGTACTTC. Translation: CASSFSYEQYF. The V call is TRBV7-2, the J call TRBJ2-7; D is ambiguous. The CDR3 covers 11 residues. Germline lookup yields CDR1 SGHTA and CDR2 FQGNSA. V was clipped by 3 bases and J by 1 base, with 1 base between them.

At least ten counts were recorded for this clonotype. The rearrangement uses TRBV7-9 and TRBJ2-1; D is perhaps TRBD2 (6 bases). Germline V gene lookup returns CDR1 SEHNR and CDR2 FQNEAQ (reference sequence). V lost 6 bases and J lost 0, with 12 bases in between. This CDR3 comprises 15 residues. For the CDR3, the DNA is TGTGCCAGCAGGGACGACGGGAGCTCCTACAATGAGCAGTTCTTC. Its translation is CASRDDGSSYNEQFF.

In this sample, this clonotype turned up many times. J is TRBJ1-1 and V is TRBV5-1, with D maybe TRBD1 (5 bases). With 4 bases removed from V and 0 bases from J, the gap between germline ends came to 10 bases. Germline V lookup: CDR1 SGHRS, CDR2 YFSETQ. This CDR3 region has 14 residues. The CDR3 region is CASSPGPVNTEAFF. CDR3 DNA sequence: TGCGCCAGCAGCCCGGGGCCCGTGAACACTGAAGCTTTCTTT. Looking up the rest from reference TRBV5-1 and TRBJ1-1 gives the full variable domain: KAGVTQTPRYLIKTRGQQVTLSCSPISGHRSVSWYQQTPGQGLQFLFEYFSETQRNKGNFPGRFSGRQFSNSRSEMNVSTLELGDSALYLCASSPGPVNTEAFFGQGTRLTVV.

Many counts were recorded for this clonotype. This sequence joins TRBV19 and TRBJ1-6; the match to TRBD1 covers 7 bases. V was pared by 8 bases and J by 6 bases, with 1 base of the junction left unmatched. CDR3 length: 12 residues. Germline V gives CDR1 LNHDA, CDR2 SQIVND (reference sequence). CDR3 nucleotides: TGTGCCAGTGGGGACAGTAATTCACCCCTCCACTTT. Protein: CASGDSNSPLHF.

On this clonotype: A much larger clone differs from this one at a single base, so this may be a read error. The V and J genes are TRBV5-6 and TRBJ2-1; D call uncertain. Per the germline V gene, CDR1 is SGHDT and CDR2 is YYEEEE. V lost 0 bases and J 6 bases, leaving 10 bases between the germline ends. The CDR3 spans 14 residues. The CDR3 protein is CASSLVGSFNEQFF. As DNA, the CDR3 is TGTGCCAGCAGCTTGGTCGGCAGCTTCAATGAGCAGTTCTTC.

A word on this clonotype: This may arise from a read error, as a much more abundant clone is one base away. The CDR3 loop is CASMGRSYELYF. CDR3 DNA sequence: TGTGCCAGCATGGGTCGCTCCTACGAGCTGTACTTC. V is TRBV12-3 or TRBV12-4 and J is TRBJ2-7, with unresolved D. The CDR3 totals 12 residues.

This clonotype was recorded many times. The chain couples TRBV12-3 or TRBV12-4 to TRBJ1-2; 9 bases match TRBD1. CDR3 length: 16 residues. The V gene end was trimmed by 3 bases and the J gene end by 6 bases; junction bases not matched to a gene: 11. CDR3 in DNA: TGTGCCAGCAGTTTCCACCCGGGACAGGGTAGCCATGGCTACACCTTC. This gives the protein CASSFHPGQGSHGYTF.

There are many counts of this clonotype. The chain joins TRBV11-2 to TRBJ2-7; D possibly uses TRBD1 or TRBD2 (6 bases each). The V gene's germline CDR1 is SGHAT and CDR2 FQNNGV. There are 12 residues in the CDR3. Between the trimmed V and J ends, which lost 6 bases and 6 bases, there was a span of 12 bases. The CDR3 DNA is TGTGCCAGCAGTCCCAGGGGACTCGAGCAGTACTTC. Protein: CASSPRGLEQYF.

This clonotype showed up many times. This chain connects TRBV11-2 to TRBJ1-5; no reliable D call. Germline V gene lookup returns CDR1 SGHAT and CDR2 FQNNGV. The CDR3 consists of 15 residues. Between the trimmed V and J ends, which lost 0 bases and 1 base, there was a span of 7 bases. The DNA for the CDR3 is TGTGCCAGCAGCTTAGATCCGGCCAGCAATCAGCCCCAGCATTTT. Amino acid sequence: CASSLDPASNQPQHF.

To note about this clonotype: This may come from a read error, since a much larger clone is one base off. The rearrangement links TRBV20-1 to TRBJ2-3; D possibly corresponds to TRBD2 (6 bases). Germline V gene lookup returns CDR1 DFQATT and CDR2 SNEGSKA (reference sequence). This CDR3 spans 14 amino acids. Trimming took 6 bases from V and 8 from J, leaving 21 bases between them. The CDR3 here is CSADPTRFGSTQYF. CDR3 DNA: TGCAGTGCAGACCCGACCCGTTTCGGGAGTACGCAGTATTTT.

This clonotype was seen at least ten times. The CDR3 is CASSPSGRFNEQFF. For the CDR3, the DNA is TGTGCCAGCAGCCCATCGGGACGCTTCAATGAGCAGTTCTTC. The chain uses TRBV11-2 and TRBJ2-1; D tentatively reads TRBD1 or TRBD2 (5 bases each). V was trimmed by 5 bases and J by 6 bases, leaving 14 bases between them. The CDR3 is made up of 14 amino acids. The V gene's germline CDR1 is SGHAT and CDR2 FQNNGV.

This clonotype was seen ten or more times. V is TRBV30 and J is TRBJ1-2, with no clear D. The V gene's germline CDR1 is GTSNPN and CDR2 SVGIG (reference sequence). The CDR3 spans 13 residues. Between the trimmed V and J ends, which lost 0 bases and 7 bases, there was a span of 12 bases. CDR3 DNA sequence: TGTGCCTGGAGTGTACCCCCGGGGTCTGGCTACACCTTC. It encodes CAWSVPPGSGYTF.

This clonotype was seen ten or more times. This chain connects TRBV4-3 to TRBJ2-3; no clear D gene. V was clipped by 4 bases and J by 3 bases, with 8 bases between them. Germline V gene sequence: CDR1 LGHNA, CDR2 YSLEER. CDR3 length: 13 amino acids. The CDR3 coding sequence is TGCGCCAGCAGCCTGGCAGATACAGATACGCAGTATTTT. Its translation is CASSLADTDTQYF.

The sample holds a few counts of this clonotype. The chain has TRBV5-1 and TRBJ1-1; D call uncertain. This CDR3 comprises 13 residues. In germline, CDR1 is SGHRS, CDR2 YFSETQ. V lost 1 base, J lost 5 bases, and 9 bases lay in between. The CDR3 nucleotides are TGCGCCAGCAGCTTGTTCAGAATGACTGAAGCTTTCTTT. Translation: CASSLFRMTEAFF.